Included here is one T cell receptor (beta chain) sequence, with context. Its antigen has not been determined. Base qualities are not provided; no much larger clone lies one nucleotide away. The sample is drawn from a study of T cell responses to AZD1222 COVID-19 vaccine (dated by TCRdb to 2020 to 2022). With regard to the full study: AZD1222 recipients whose second dose came at about 4 weeks and those whose second dose came at about 12 weeks were combined into one group, since spike-specific TCR depth and breadth did not differ between the two schedules. TCR sequencing covered more than 230 trial participants: approximately 200 given two doses of AZD1222 and some 25 given two doses of MenACWY control vaccine. Trial participants were enrolled by age into 18-55, 56-69 and 70-plus year subgroups, with approximately 150, 30 and 60 TCR-sequenced participants respectively.

The CDR3 regions of human TCRbeta chains were subjected to immunosequencing. Turning to the authors' computational methods: Repertoire TCRs were matched against a reference library of SARS-CoV-2-specific TCRs generated with the MIRA antigen-specificity platform. Breadth was defined as the fraction of unique TCRs that were SARS-CoV-2-associated. Depth was defined as the fraction of total T cells that were SARS-CoV-2-associated. Using the MIRA data, each spike-specific TCR was assigned both to the spike region to which the TCR was reactive and to a CD4 or CD8 class. Log10-transformed breadth and depth values were compared by one-way ANOVA with Sidak's multiple comparisons tests. What TCRdb holds here is the immuneACCESS table cut down to in-frame rearrangements. Part of the clones is not present; checked against another copy, under half of the missing clones reflect an unresolved V gene, and the others are unexplained. V and J calls and clone size come straight from that table; D and trimming were deduced from the DNA. For this sample there are 100,000 or so clones; about 88% appear just once. The top ten hold 15% to 20% of the sample.

This specimen's time point label, interpreted: baseline before first vaccination. Vaccinee samples were obtained from the UK trials COV001 and COV002, which included a single-blind randomized controlled phase 2/3 trial of AZD1222 (ChAdOx1 nCoV-19) in healthy adults. For TCRbeta chain sequencing, PBMC samples from trial participants were taken at day 0 and at day 28 after the second dose. Study-level results and caveats: Conclusions about previously exposed vaccinees are limited, since just 5 to 7 AZD1222 recipients were seropositive for SARS-CoV-2 at baseline. Most participants were white British and females outnumbered males, and the authors suggested that clonal diversity may have been underestimated. After two AZD1222 doses, both the breadth and the depth of spike-specific TCRs were significantly higher than at day 0 and than in MenACWY recipients. Reportedly, close to half of the unique spike-specific TCRs recognized epitopes lying outside the regions that are mutated in the B.1.351 and B.1.1.7 variants. Because no day 14 peak-response samples were available, the repertoires could be characterized only after the peak T cell response. In the small 56-69-year group, the increase in depth fell short of significance, most likely because of low power. Vaccine-associated CD4 TCRs spanned the whole spike protein, with dominant responses in regions 160-218 and 743-854.

The material sequenced was peripheral blood, taken on day 0 of AZD1222 vaccination. The TCR was taken from an adult in good health.

At the DNA level, the sequence is TGTGCCAGCAGCCCACCCGGAAGGAGCTCTGGAAACACCATATATTTT. Its protein reads: CASSPPGRSSGNTIYF. The chain joins TRBV7-9 to TRBJ1-3; the D gene identity is not certain. Per the germline V gene (reference sequence), SEHNR is the CDR1 and FQNEAQ is the CDR2. The CDR3 numbers 16 residues from cysteine through phenylalanine. Only CDR3 DNA is held: 48 bases, read in frame from base 1. Between the V and J ends, shortened by 5 bases and 0 bases respectively, the junction contains 14 bases.